The 19 T cell receptor beta chains below come from one sample, sequenced in a study of T-cell reconstitution after alpha-beta-depleted transplantation in children. Researchers prepared the TCRbeta library using unique molecular identifiers, the study reports. MiXCR was run by TCRdb on the PCR reads, yielding one entry per CDR3 protein. The sample lists more than 500,000 distinct CDR3 sequences, about an eighth occurring once. This sample comprised PBMCs, mostly from graft donor cells, obtained 180 days after TCRalphabeta/CD19-depleted stem cell transplant. The receptors derive from a female patient aged 2-10 years who had a stem cell transplant for aplastic anemia, so the T cells may come from the graft donor.

This clonotype was detected a few times. The V call is TRBV20-1, the J call TRBJ2-3; 9 bases line up with TRBD2. Germline V gives CDR1 DFQATT, CDR2 SNEGSKA (reference sequence). V gave up 6 bases and J gave up 5 bases; unmatched junction bases: 12. CDR3 length: 15 amino acids. CDR3 amino acids: CSAQGSGRPIDTQYF. Here the CDR3 DNA reads TGCAGTGCCCAGGGCAGCGGGAGGCCTATAGATACGCAGTATTTT.

The chain employs TRBV3-1 and TRBJ2-7; no reliable D call. V shed 0 bases and J shed 9 bases, with 9 bases lying between them. This CDR3 comprises 12 residues. Per the germline V gene, CDR1 is LGHDT and CDR2 is YNNKEL (reference sequence). CDR3: CASSQDLGRQYF. DNA of the CDR3: TGTGCCAGCAGCCAAGATTTGGGAAGGCAGTACTTC.

The genes are TRBV12-3 or TRBV12-4 and TRBJ1-4; D may be TRBD1 (6 bases). CDR3 size: 17 residues. Trimming pared 5 bases from V and 3 bases from J, leaving 19 bases between. DNA for the CDR3: TGTGCCAGCAGTCCAGGGGTTATCCAAGCAGCTAATGAAAAACTGTTTTTT. Translating it yields CASSPGVIQAANEKLFF.

The gene calls are TRBV24-1 and TRBJ2-5; 7 nucleotides align to TRBD1. Germline CDR1 is KGHDR and CDR2 is SFDVKD. V trimming: 3 bases; J trimming: 4 bases; junction bases outside the gene matches: 10. The CDR3 consists of 16 residues. The CDR3 loop is CATSDPGQVPLETQYF. CDR3 DNA: TGTGCCACCAGTGATCCCGGACAGGTACCCCTAGAGACCCAGTACTTC.

This clonotype has only a few counts. The rearrangement links TRBV28 to TRBJ1-5; 9 bases map to TRBD1. The CDR3 has 19 amino acids. Germline CDR1 and CDR2: MDHEN and SYDVKM. With 6 bases clipped from V and 0 bases from J, the junction kept 15 bases outside the gene matches. CDR3 sequence reads: CASRSLYRGRLYSNQPQHF. CDR3 DNA: TGTGCCAGCAGGTCTCTTTACAGGGGGCGCTTGTATAGCAATCAGCCCCAGCATTTT.

CDR3 residues: CSVVGQGYGYTF. Here the CDR3 DNA reads TGCAGCGTTGTAGGACAGGGCTATGGCTACACCTTC. This chain links TRBV29-1 with TRBJ1-2, with 8 positions matching TRBD1. CDR1 and CDR2 from the germline V gene are SQVTM and ANQGSEA. V shed 4 bases and J 4 bases; nucleotides not matched to a gene: 2. This CDR3 is 12 amino acids long.

This clonotype has just a few counts. The rearrangement uses TRBV3-1 and TRBJ2-7; D might be TRBD2 (7 bases). CDR1 and CDR2 from the germline V gene are LGHDT and YNNKEL (reference sequence). CDR3 length: 15 residues. V lost 6 bases and J lost 6, with 21 bases in between. The chain's CDR3 is CASSGGATGGFEQYV. The CDR3 nucleotides are TGTGCCAGCAGTGGGGGGGCGACAGGAGGCTTCGAGCAGTACGTC.

This clonotype was recorded only once. Being one base from a much bigger clone, this may be a read error. This chain connects TRBV29-1 to TRBJ2-7, with 7 bases matching TRBD2. Germline loops: CDR1 SQVTM, CDR2 ANQGSEA. Trimming at V came to 8 bases and at J to 4 bases, leaving 5 bases not matched to a gene. The CDR3 covers 11 residues. For the CDR3, the DNA is TGCAGCCTTGCTAGCGGATACGAGCAGTACTTC. It encodes CSLASGYEQYF.

Turning to this clonotype: One end of the junction does not line up with germline, which may come from a read error. The chain is built from TRBV6-2 or TRBV6-3 and TRBJ2-6; possibly TRBD1 for D (5 bases). Germline V gives CDR1 MNHEY, CDR2 SVGEGT. This CDR3 contains 17 residues. CDR3 sequence: CASSYGDSYSGADVLTF. The CDR3 DNA reads as TGTGCCAGCAGTTACGGTGACAGTTACTCTGGGGCCGACGTCCTGACTTTC.

This clonotype was picked up a small number of times. The J gene is TRBJ2-2, the V gene TRBV6-2 or TRBV6-3, with 15 nucleotides matching TRBD2. Germline-derived CDR1 and CDR2 are MNHEY and SVGEGT. With 6 bases clipped from V and 3 bases from J, the junction kept 2 bases outside the gene matches. CDR3 length equals 16 residues. In nucleotides, the CDR3 is TGTGCCAGCAGCGGACTAGCGGGAGGGCACACCGGGGAGCTGTTTTTT. Translating it yields CASSGLAGGHTGELFF.

This clonotype appeared many times. The chain links TRBV30 to TRBJ2-1, with TRBD2 matching over 8 bases. Germline V gene lookup returns CDR1 GTSNPN and CDR2 SVGIG (reference sequence). Trimming at V came to 0 bases and at J to 1 base, leaving 17 bases not matched to a gene. The CDR3 has 20 amino acids. The CDR3, as DNA: TGTGCCTGGAGTGTTTTCCTCCGGGAGGGGGTGTCTCTATCCTACAATGAGCAGTTCTTC. It encodes CAWSVFLREGVSLSYNEQFF.

The V and J genes are TRBV5-5 and TRBJ1-2; D unclear. This CDR3 is 13 amino acids long. The germline V and J ends were trimmed by 1 base and 6 bases, with 10 bases remaining between them. Germline CDR1 SGHKS, CDR2 YYEKEE (reference sequence). The CDR3 protein is CASSLSTDHGYTF. CDR3 coding DNA: TGTGCCAGCAGCTTGAGCACCGACCATGGCTACACCTTC.

This clonotype was recorded at least ten times. The chain employs TRBV7-6 and TRBJ2-3; either TRBD1 or TRBD2 may supply D (5 bases each). Per the germline V gene, CDR1 is SGHVS and CDR2 is FNYEAQ. The CDR3 covers 14 residues. Trimming shortened V by 2 bases and J by 1 base, and 7 bases separated the two germline ends. The CDR3 spells CASSLRGGTDTQYF. Written as DNA, the CDR3 is TGTGCCAGCAGCTTAAGAGGGGGCACAGATACGCAGTATTTT.

V and J are TRBV10-3 and TRBJ2-7; the match to TRBD1 covers 8 bases. Germline assignment: CDR1 ENHRY and CDR2 SYGVKD. This CDR3 comprises 13 residues. J lost 3 bases, V lost 4 bases, and 2 bases had no gene match. This chain's CDR3 is CAISGQGIYEQYV. In nucleotides, the CDR3 is TGTGCCATCAGTGGACAGGGGATCTACGAGCAGTACGTC.

In DNA, the CDR3 is TGTGCCAGCAGCCGGACAGGGGGCGCGAGTTGGGAGACCCAGTACTTC. Translation: CASSRTGGASWETQYF. V usage is TRBV11-2 and J usage is TRBJ2-5; 11 nucleotides line up with TRBD1. This CDR3 has 16 residues. Germline V CDR1 and CDR2: SGHAT, FQNNGV. The junction had 10 bases not matched to a gene; V was cut back by 5 bases and J by 5 bases.

The V call is TRBV5-6, the J call TRBJ2-1; D may be TRBD1 (5 bases). The V gene lost 4 bases and the J gene lost 7 bases, with 18 bases spanning the gap. The CDR3 sequence is 15 residues long. CDR1 and CDR2 from the germline V gene are SGHDT and YYEEEE. As DNA, the CDR3 is TGTGCCAGCAGCCTGCTGGACATCGTGGGGAATGAGCAGTTCTTC. Translation: CASSLLDIVGNEQFF.

The V and J genes are TRBV12-5 and TRBJ2-7; no definite D call. The CDR3 spans 13 residues. Germline CDR1 and CDR2: LGHNT and FRNRAP. V lost 0 bases to trimming and J lost 3 bases, with 6 bases between them. The CDR3 DNA sequence: TGTGCTAGTGGTTTGGTACCTAGCTACGAGCAGTACTTC. Translating it yields CASGLVPSYEQYF.

This clonotype was seen many times. The J gene is TRBJ1-2, the V gene TRBV7-2, with 11 bases lining up with TRBD1. Germline V gives CDR1 SGHTA, CDR2 FQGNSA. J lost 8 bases, V lost 11 bases, and 10 bases had no gene match. The CDR3 is made up of 13 amino acids. The CDR3 DNA sequence: TGTGCCGGTTATAGGGGACAGGGGGTCGGCTACACCTTC. Translated, it gives CAGYRGQGVGYTF.

The rearrangement links TRBV29-1 to TRBJ2-1, with 14 bases that match TRBD2. The CDR3 runs to 18 residues. Germline loops: CDR1 SQVTM, CDR2 ANQGSEA. Trimming took 0 bases from V and 4 from J; bases not matched to a gene: 8. In DNA form, the CDR3 reads TGCAGCGTTGAAGATCCGGGACTAGCGGGAGTCGCTTACAATGAGCAGTTCTTC. It encodes CSVEDPGLAGVAYNEQFF.